This TCR beta chain emerged from a study of blood T cell repertoires in COVID-19 (dated by TCRdb to the early 2020s). In terms of the full investigation: The collaborator samples originated in the United States, Italy and Spain and spanned the acute and convalescent phases of COVID-19. The prospective study material was composed of cDNA or gDNA derived from T cells, B-cell-depleted T cells, or PBMCs. Where available, HLA class I and class II types were obtained from metadata supplied by the sample provider rather than from assay-based typing. The repertoires were released in a freely available public database intended as a resource for research on the immune response to SARS-CoV-2. The dataset comprised deeply sampled blood TCRbeta repertoires from subjects exposed to, actively infected with, or recovered from COVID-19. Nearly every sample came with metadata listing a de-identified subject ID, COVID-19 status, age in years and sex. The samples were drawn from two sources: the first 160 participants of the ongoing ImmuneRACE study, and about 1,300 subjects contributed by 6 global collaborators.

Beyond this particular receptor, the publication reports: The amount of clinical and demographic metadata varied by source and participant and was provided uncurated.

Participants in the prospective study were aged roughly 18 to 89 years, lived in approximately 26 United States geographic areas, and enrolled through a virtual design. In the prospective study, participants were assigned to cohorts based on the clinical history participants reported in a screening survey and a study questionnaire. For ImmuneRACE Cohort 3, a participant was defined as recovered based on two consecutive negative NP/OP PCR tests, clearance by a healthcare professional, or resolution of symptoms. In the prospective study, mobile phlebotomists collected whole blood, serum and a nasopharyngeal or oropharyngeal swab from each participant. Prospective study participants could optionally give additional blood draws and questionnaires over an approximately 2-month period. Before DNA extraction, blood samples from the prospective study were shipped at room temperature or frozen. As to this clone: Its target antigen remains unknown. No base-level quality is on record; no much larger clone is a single base apart.

Including cysteine and phenylalanine, the CDR3 has 12 amino acids. This entry keeps only the CDR3 DNA: 36 bases, framed from base 1. V loses 8 bases of germline sequence and J loses 1 base, and the interval between the two ends is 5 bases. The germline V gene (reference sequence) sets CDR1 to LNHDA and CDR2 to SQIVND. TCRbeta CDR3 regions were amplified from genomic DNA by means of the immunoSEQ Assay, a bias-controlled multiplex PCR. On the authors' methods: Nucleated cell counts per sample were estimated from amplification of reference gene primers within the assay. To quantify the absolute abundance of each unique TCRbeta CDR3 rearrangement, sequence reads were collapsed and filtered. For each sample, productive Simpson clonality was calculated as the square root of Simpson's diversity index over productive rearrangements. TCRdb stores this immuneACCESS table with in-frame sequences only. Part of the clones is absent; in the studies checked, under half of the shortfall reflects unresolved V genes, and no reason is known for the rest. For V, J and clone size, that table is used; D and trimming come from the DNA. For this sample there are 160,000 or so clones; more than 75% appear just once. The ten most abundant clones make up 4.5% to 7.5% of the sample.

The receptor was derived from a man in his forties or fifties who had recovered from COVID-19. Recombination connected TRBV19 to TRBJ2-2; no D gene is confidently identified. Sequenced: PBMCs or T cells enriched from blood (not recorded which). The CDR3: CASEQNTGELFF. At the DNA level, the sequence is TGTGCCAGTGAACAGAACACCGGGGAGCTGTTTTTT.